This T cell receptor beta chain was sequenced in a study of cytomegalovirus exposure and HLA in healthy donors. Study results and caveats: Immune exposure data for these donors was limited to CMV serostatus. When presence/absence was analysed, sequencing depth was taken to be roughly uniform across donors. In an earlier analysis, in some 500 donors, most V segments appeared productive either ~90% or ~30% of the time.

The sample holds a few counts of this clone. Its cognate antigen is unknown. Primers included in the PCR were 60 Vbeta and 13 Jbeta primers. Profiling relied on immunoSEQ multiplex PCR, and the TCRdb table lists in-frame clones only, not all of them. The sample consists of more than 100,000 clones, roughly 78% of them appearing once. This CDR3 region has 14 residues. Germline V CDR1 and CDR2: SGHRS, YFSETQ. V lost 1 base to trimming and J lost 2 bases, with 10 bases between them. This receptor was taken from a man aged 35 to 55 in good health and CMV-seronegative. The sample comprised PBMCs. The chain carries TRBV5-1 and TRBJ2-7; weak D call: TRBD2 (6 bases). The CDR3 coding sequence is TGCGCCAGCAGCTTGTGGGACTCAGCCTACGAGCAGTACTTC. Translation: CASSLWDSAYEQYF.